This T cell receptor beta chain was documented in a study of blood T cell repertoires in COVID-19. In the study overall: Whether acute or convalescent, the COVID-19 samples came from the United States, Italy and Spain.

Per the original data handling: Scientists estimated how many nucleated cells there were by amplifying reference gene primers. TCRdb keeps only in-frame clones here, not all; method: immunoSEQ multiplex PCR. That table gives V, J and clone size, and the DNA gave D and trimming. Of around 340,000 clones in the sample, more than 70% were seen once. CDR1 LNHDA and CDR2 SQIVND come from the germline V gene (reference sequence). The CDR3 extends over 15 amino acids. The V gene end was trimmed by 6 bases and the J gene end by 4 bases; junction bases not matched to a gene: 10. The receptor was isolated from a woman aged 55-69 years with COVID-19, enrolled during active disease. V gene TRBV19 combines with J gene TRBJ2-3; 7 nucleotides agree with TRBD2. Sequenced: peripheral blood. The chain's CDR3 is CASRDREEGPDTQYF. The CDR3 nucleotides read TGTGCCAGTAGGGACCGGGAGGAAGGCCCAGATACGCAGTATTTT.